This entry lists 10 T cell receptor beta chains sequenced from one sample in a study of B cell selection in AIRE deficiency. Repertoires were generated with immunoSEQ multiplex PCR, while TCRdb's copy carries only in-frame clones and drops some. The table has roughly 14,000 clones, more than 85% seen once. The regulatory T cell sort gate was CD4+CD25hiCD127low/negative. The sequencing input was Tregs sorted from PBMCs. The receptor source for this set is a human donor with AIRE deficiency.

This clone was observed once. V is TRBV7-8 and J is TRBJ2-3; D is tentatively TRBD1 or TRBD2 (5 bases each). Trimming pared 6 bases from V and 7 bases from J, leaving 17 bases between. The CDR3 spans 14 residues. The germline CDR1 and CDR2 sequences are SGHVS and FQNEAQ. The DNA of the CDR3 is TGTGCCAGCAGTCACCCTATGTGGGGGAATACGCAGTATTTT. This encodes CASSHPMWGNTQYF.

The V and J genes are TRBV5-6 and TRBJ1-2; D call uncertain. Germline-derived CDR1 and CDR2 are SGHDT and YYEEEE. V was cut by 5 bases and J by 8 bases, with 13 bases left in between. The CDR3 has 12 amino acids. CDR3 coding DNA: TGTGCCAGCAGGTACAATTTGTTAGGCTACACCTTC. Translation gives CASRYNLLGYTF.

V and J are TRBV11-3 and TRBJ2-3; D might be TRBD2 (5 bases). With 0 bases removed from V and 2 bases from J, the gap between germline ends came to 9 bases. Per germline, CDR1 SGHNT and CDR2 YENEEA. This CDR3 is 15 amino acids long. The CDR3 spells CASSLDGLITDTQYF. DNA of the CDR3: TGTGCCAGCAGCTTAGATGGACTTATCACAGATACGCAGTATTTT.

The J gene is TRBJ2-3, the V gene TRBV5-1; D is undetermined. The CDR3 consists of 14 residues. In germline, CDR1 is SGHRS, CDR2 YFSETQ. V shed 0 bases and J shed 6 bases, with 11 bases lying between them. In nucleotides, the CDR3 is TGCGCCAGCAGCTTGGGGACCGCCGGGGATACGCAGTATTTT. This translates into CASSLGTAGDTQYF.

The genes are TRBV5-6 and TRBJ2-7; D tentatively fits TRBD1 or TRBD2 (5 bases each). Trimming stripped 5 bases from V and 8 bases from J, with 20 bases between. The CDR3 is 14 amino acids. CDR1 and CDR2 (germline): SGHDT, YYEEEE. CDR3 sequence reads: CASRGRANGPKQYF. CDR3 coding DNA: TGTGCCAGCAGGGGGCGGGCTAACGGGCCAAAGCAGTACTTC.

J is TRBJ1-5 and V is TRBV2; 7 bases align to TRBD1. Germline V gene sequence: CDR1 SNHLY, CDR2 FYNNEI. Unmatched junction bases numbered 8, after V lost 11 bases and J lost 7 bases. The CDR3 sequence is 12 residues long. The CDR3 DNA is TGTGCCGGAGACAGGGCTCTCCAGCCCCAGCATTTT. It specifies CAGDRALQPQHF.

The chain uses TRBV5-4 and TRBJ1-2, with D perhaps TRBD1 (5 bases). The CDR3 consists of 13 residues. Germline V lookup: CDR1 SGHNT, CDR2 YYREEE (reference sequence). V shed 2 bases and J shed 6 bases, with 11 bases lying between them. The CDR3 protein is CASSFFRVNGYTF. CDR3 bases: TGTGCCAGCAGCTTCTTCAGGGTCAATGGCTACACCTTC.

V gene TRBV9 combines with J gene TRBJ2-1; TRBD2 matches 11 bases. The CDR3 consists of 15 residues. CDR1 is SGDLS, CDR2 YYNGEE, per germline. V lost 3 bases to trimming and J lost 3 bases; unmatched junction nucleotides: 2. CDR3 DNA: TGTGCCAGCAGCGCCGGGACTAGCGGCTACAATGAGCAGTTCTTC. This sequence encodes CASSAGTSGYNEQFF. Drawing the rest from reference TRBV9 and TRBJ2-1, the complete variable domain is DSGVTQTPKHLITATGQRVTLRCSPRSGDLSVYWYQQSLDQGLQFLIQYYNGEERAKGNILERFSAQQFPDLHSELNLSSLELGDSALYFCASSAGTSGYNEQFFGPGTRLTVL.

A note on this clone: The junction shows a germline mismatch at one end, possibly a read error. This chain connects TRBV25-1 to TRBJ1-2; tentative D call: TRBD1 (5 bases). In germline, CDR1 is MGHDK, CDR2 SYGVNS. This CDR3 comprises 12 residues. CDR3 region: CASSGGGPLLAF. The CDR3 DNA is TGTGCCAGCAGCGGCGGGGGACCGCTTCTCGCCTTC.

This chain connects TRBV5-6 to TRBJ1-6, with a possible D match to TRBD1 (6 bases). The CDR3 has 15 amino acids. Germline V lookup: CDR1 SGHDT, CDR2 YYEEEE. Trimming left V 3 bases short and J 5 bases short, with 12 bases between. The CDR3 DNA follows: TGTGCCAGCAGCTGGGACGGGGGCAATAATTCACCCCTCCACTTT. It codes for CASSWDGGNNSPLHF. Full variable domain (rest looked up from reference TRBV5-6 and TRBJ1-6): DAGVTQSPTHLIKTRGQQVTLRCSPKSGHDTVSWYQQALGQGPQFIFQYYEEEERQRGNFPDRFSGHQFPNYSSELNVNALLLGDSALYLCASSWDGGNNSPLHFGNGTRLTVT.